The next 13 T cell receptor beta chains were all read from a single sample in a study of control samples from healthy donors and cancer patients. Data came from immunoSEQ multiplex PCR; TCRdb stores just in-frame clones and leaves some out. Among some 130,000 clones listed, 80% to 95% were seen once. The sequenced material came from blood. The receptors originated from a man between 18 and 29 years old in good health.

The rearrangement uses TRBV5-1 and TRBJ2-3, with no clear D. Germline V CDR1 and CDR2: SGHRS, YFSETQ. V shed 0 bases and J shed 3 bases, with 14 bases lying between them. This CDR3 is 16 amino acids long. The DNA for the CDR3 is TGCGCCAGCAGCTTGGGGCTAGTAATCATGACAGATACGCAGTATTTT. Protein product: CASSLGLVIMTDTQYF.

This rearrangement joins TRBV11-1 to TRBJ2-1; the match to TRBD1 covers 7 bases. There are 14 residues in the CDR3. CDR1 and CDR2 (germline): SGHAT, FQDESV (reference sequence). V lost 2 bases to trimming and J lost 7 bases; unmatched junction nucleotides: 5. As DNA, the CDR3 is TGTGCCAGCAGCTTAACAGGGGCCCTTAATGAGCAGTTCTTC. Translating it yields CASSLTGALNEQFF. The full variable domain, its missing parts supplied by reference TRBV11-1 and TRBJ2-1, is EAEVAQSPRYKITEKSQAVAFWCDPISGHATLYWYRQILGQGPELLVQFQDESVVDDSQLPKDRFSAERLKGVDSTLKIQPAELGDSAMYLCASSLTGALNEQFFGPGTRLTVL.

V is TRBV7-2 and J is TRBJ2-7; TRBD1 aligns across 10 bases. CDR3 length equals 17 residues. After removal of 6 bases from V and 3 bases from J, the junction contained 14 bases not matched to a gene. Germline V CDR1 and CDR2: SGHTA, FQGNSA. CDR3 nucleotides: TGTGCCAGCAGTTCCGGGACAGGGGTTAATACCTTCTACGAGCAGTACTTC. Amino acids: CASSSGTGVNTFYEQYF.

This clone was detected a few times. The chain joins TRBV6-1 to TRBJ2-7; 10 bases are a match to TRBD2. Germline trimming cut 4 bases from V and 1 base from J; bases unmatched to any gene: 10. The CDR3 is 17 residues long. The germline gives CDR1 MNHNS, CDR2 SASEGT. The CDR3 loop reads CASSGVSAGGTSYEQYF. In DNA form, the CDR3 reads TGTGCCAGCAGTGGTGTCTCAGCGGGGGGGACTTCCTACGAGCAGTACTTC.

The V gene is TRBV5-5, the J gene TRBJ2-7, with D perhaps being TRBD1 or TRBD2 (5 bases each). The CDR3 length is 15 residues. V shed 1 base and J shed 0 bases, with 11 bases lying between them. Per the germline V gene, CDR1 is SGHKS and CDR2 is YYEKEE (reference sequence). CDR3: CASSLFGGSSYEQYF. The CDR3 DNA sequence: TGTGCCAGCAGCTTGTTTGGGGGAAGCTCCTACGAGCAGTACTTC. Using reference TRBV5-5 and TRBJ2-7 for the parts outside the CDR3, the full variable domain is DAGVTQSPTHLIKTRGQQVTLRCSPISGHKSVSWYQQVLGQGPQFIFQYYEKEERGRGNFPDRFSARQFPNYSSELNVNALLLGDSALYLCASSLFGGSSYEQYFGPGTRLTVT.

The J gene is TRBJ2-7, the V gene TRBV15, with D unclear. Trimming took off 0 bases at V and 7 bases at J, with 10 bases between the two ends. This CDR3 comprises 13 residues. CDR1 and CDR2 from the germline V gene are LNHNV and YYDKDF (reference sequence). Written as DNA, the CDR3 is TGTGCCACCAGCAGAGATCCGGCTCGGGAGCAGTACTTC. Protein: CATSRDPAREQYF.

The rearrangement links TRBV13 to TRBJ2-1, with no clear D. From germline, CDR1 is PRHDT and CDR2 FYEKMQ (reference sequence). The CDR3 spans 15 residues. Trimming cost V 0 bases and J 3 bases, with 9 bases left between them. DNA for the CDR3: TGTGCCAGCAGCTTAGGCCGCCACAACTACAATGAGCAGTTCTTC. Its translation: CASSLGRHNYNEQFF.

The chain couples TRBV30 to TRBJ1-5; D perhaps matches TRBD1 (5 bases). Between the trimmed V and J ends, which lost 2 bases and 9 bases, there was a span of 20 bases. This CDR3 region has 15 residues. Germline V gives CDR1 GTSNPN, CDR2 SVGIG (reference sequence). The CDR3 sequence: CAWSPGPQSQRPQHF. The CDR3 DNA reads as TGTGCCTGGAGTCCGGGACCCCAATCGCAGAGGCCCCAGCATTTT.

Concerning this clone: Additional DNA sequences in this sample encode the identical CDR3. The chain is built from TRBV12-3 or TRBV12-4 and TRBJ1-2; the D is unclear. CDR3 length: 11 amino acids. Trimming took 3 bases from V and 2 from J, leaving 1 base between them. The CDR3 DNA follows: TGTGCCAGCAGTTTGAACTATGGCTACACCTTC. Translation: CASSLNYGYTF.

The chain combines TRBV12-5 with TRBJ1-2; a weak D match, TRBD1 (6 bases). Germline V gene data show CDR1 as LGHNT and CDR2 as FRNRAP. The ends were cut back, 1 base at V and 4 bases at J, with 13 bases in the middle. There are 15 residues in the CDR3. The CDR3 here is CASGLASGAGYGYTF. CDR3 nucleotide sequence: TGTGCTAGTGGTTTGGCCTCAGGGGCGGGCTATGGCTACACCTTC.

The chain has TRBV30 and TRBJ1-5; 10 nucleotides match TRBD1. V lost 3 bases to trimming and J lost 3 bases; unmatched junction nucleotides: 8. The length of the CDR3 is 16 residues. Germline CDR1 is GTSNPN and CDR2 is SVGIG (reference sequence). The CDR3 reads CAWSPGTGVINQPQHF. CDR3 bases: TGTGCCTGGAGCCCCGGGACAGGGGTAATCAATCAGCCCCAGCATTTT.

The V call is TRBV2, the J call TRBJ1-2; D uncertain. The CDR3 is 14 residues long. Germline CDR1 SNHLY, CDR2 FYNNEI. The V and J ends lost 7 bases and 0 bases respectively, with 12 bases between them. This chain's CDR3 is CASNPTTSNYGYTF. The CDR3 DNA follows: TGTGCCAGCAATCCAACGACATCTAACTATGGCTACACCTTC.

The J gene is TRBJ1-2, the V gene TRBV5-1, with TRBD1 identical over 7 bases. The CDR3 totals 14 residues. Germline V lookup: CDR1 SGHRS, CDR2 YFSETQ. V shed 4 bases, J shed 6 bases, and the junction held 9 bases outside the gene matches. CDR3 in DNA: TGCGCCAGCAGCGGGAATCGACAGGGCCATGGCTACACCTTC. Encoded protein: CASSGNRQGHGYTF.